This section outlines one TCR beta chain sequence together with its context. The entry originates in a study of T-cell reconstitution after alpha-beta-depleted transplantation in children. Preparation of the TCRbeta library was carried out with unique molecular identifiers. TCRdb reanalysed the PCR reads using MiXCR and keeps one entry per CDR3 protein. The sample includes 350,000 to 450,000 distinct CDR3 sequences, about 14% seen only once; the top ten take around 4.5%. CDR1 and CDR2 from the germline V gene are SGHNT and YYREEE (reference sequence). This CDR3 is built from 15 residues. The J segment lost 4 bases and the V segment lost 0 bases, leaving 7 bases of the junction unmatched.

The specimen was PBMCs, collected from the stem cell graft. The chain has TRBV5-4 and TRBJ2-7, with TRBD2 matching 7 bases. The TCR was taken from a human donor who donated a stem cell graft to a child with Fanconi anemia. Here the CDR3 reads CASSLGGGGGYEQYF. The CDR3 region has the DNA TGTGCCAGCAGCTTGGGCGGGGGTGGCGGATACGAGCAGTACTTC.